This is a list of T cell receptor beta chains from one sample in a study of blood T cell repertoires in COVID-19. Profiled with immunoSEQ multiplex PCR; TCRdb holds only in-frame clones, not every one. The sample has 180,000 or so clones; about 78% are singletons. The specimen was peripheral blood. The receptor set was obtained from a woman aged 50 to 60 with active or convalescent COVID-19. Both conserved end residues are part of each CDR3. The D gene is left open where the match is weak. Only some rows state a clone size, as once, few, many or a class for expanded clones.

d_call | j_call | v_call | clone_size | cdr3_aa | cdr3_nt
NA | TRBJ2-6 | TRBV6-5 | NA | CASTLRTGANVLTF | TGTGCCAGCACCCTTAGAACCGGGGCCAACGTCCTGACTTTC
NA | TRBJ1-1 | TRBV30 | NA | CAWARENTEAFF | TGTGCCTGGGCGCGGGAGAACACTGAAGCTTTCTTT
NA | TRBJ2-1 | TRBV25-1 | NA | CASSAPPRGNEQFF | TGTGCCAGCAGTGCCCCCCCCCGAGGGAATGAGCAGTTCTTC
TRBD1 | TRBJ1-1 | TRBV6-4 | NA | CASSGQGGDTEAFF | TGTGCCAGCAGTGGACAGGGGGGGGACACTGAAGCTTTCTTT
TRBD1 | TRBJ1-4 | TRBV3-1/TRBV3-2 | NA | CASSSGDREVEKLFF | TGTGCCAGCAGCTCAGGAGACAGGGAGGTTGAAAAACTGTTTTTT
TRBD1 | TRBJ1-1 | TRBV7-2 | NA | CASSLGTGGYTGNTEAFF | TGTGCCAGCAGCTTAGGGACAGGGGGCTATACAGGTAACACTGAAGCTTTCTTT
TRBD1 | TRBJ2-1 | TRBV2 | NA | CASSEAGQGGYNEQFF | TGTGCCAGCAGTGAAGCGGGACAGGGTGGGTACAATGAGCAGTTCTTC
TRBD2 | TRBJ2-1 | TRBV3-1/TRBV3-2 | once | CASSQESSGRPHFF | TGTGCCAGCAGCCAAGAGTCTAGCGGGAGGCCTCATTTCTTC
TRBD1 | TRBJ2-5 | TRBV11-2 | once | CASSRDSEGQETQYF | TGTGCCAGCAGCCGGGACAGCGAGGGACAAGAGACCCAGTACTTC
TRBD1 | TRBJ1-2 | TRBV6-5 | few | CASMGQGRVGYTF | TGTGCCAGCATGGGACAGGGTCGGGTTGGCTACACCTTC
NA | TRBJ1-6 | TRBV30 | NA | CAWSPPYNSPLHF | TGTGCCTGGAGTCCTCCCTATAATTCACCCCTCCACTTT
NA | TRBJ2-2 | TRBV2 | NA | CASSNHRANGELFF | TGTGCCAGCAGTAACCACAGGGCTAACGGGGAGCTGTTTTTT
NA | TRBJ1-1 | TRBV7-2 | few | CASSLAAGKVGTEAFF | TGTGCCAGCAGCTTAGCGGCAGGGAAAGTTGGCACTGAAGCTTTCTTT
NA | TRBJ1-6 | TRBV30 | NA | CAWRQGRGNSPLHF | TGTGCCTGGAGACAGGGCAGAGGAAATTCACCCCTCCACTTT
NA | TRBJ2-7 | TRBV7-9 | NA | CASSSRGRNGYEQYF | TGTGCCAGCAGCTCTAGGGGCCGGAATGGTTACGAGCAGTACTTC
TRBD1 | TRBJ1-5 | TRBV19 | NA | CASSPGAGGGQPQHF | TGTGCCAGTAGCCCTGGGGCAGGGGGCGGCCAGCCCCAGCATTTT
TRBD1 | TRBJ2-1 | TRBV3-1/TRBV3-2 | NA | CASSSGTVSYNEQFF | TGTGCCAGCAGTTCTGGGACAGTCTCCTACAATGAGCAGTTCTTC
TRBD1 | TRBJ2-3 | TRBV11-3 | NA | CASSLETGRGRLDTQYF | TGTGCCAGCAGCTTAGAAACGGGCAGGGGGCGACTAGATACGCAGTATTTT
NA | TRBJ1-3 | TRBV4-3 | NA | CASSPLGAGNTIYF | TGCGCCAGCAGCCCCCTCGGGGCTGGAAACACCATATATTTT
TRBD1 | TRBJ1-2 | TRBV5-1 | once | CASSEGTGNSRGYTF | TGCGCCAGCAGCGAAGGGACAGGGAATTCTCGTGGCTACACCTTC
NA | TRBJ1-6 | TRBV30 | once | CAWRGARSPLHF | TGTGCCTGGAGGGGGGCGCGTTCACCCCTCCACTTT
NA | TRBJ1-4 | TRBV12-5 | once | CASGPRIEKLFF | TGTGCTAGTGGTCCCAGAATTGAAAAACTGTTTTTT
TRBD1 | TRBJ1-1 | TRBV29-1 | NA | CSAGQGGDTEAFF | TGCAGCGCGGGACAGGGGGGAGACACTGAAGCTTTCTTT
TRBD2 | TRBJ2-5 | TRBV7-2 | NA | CASSLGGASGQETQYF | TGTGCCAGCAGCTTAGGAGGGGCTAGCGGGCAAGAGACCCAGTACTTC
TRBD1 | TRBJ1-5 | TRBV19 | NA | CASKNDRGRVQPQHF | TGTGCCAGTAAGAACGACAGGGGGCGCGTCCAGCCCCAGCATTTT
NA | TRBJ2-3 | TRBV10-3 | NA | CAISESFVQTTDTQYF | TGTGCCATCAGTGAGTCGTTCGTACAGACCACAGATACGCAGTATTTT
NA | TRBJ2-7 | TRBV15 | NA | CATSARRGDSYEQYF | TGTGCCACCAGCGCCCGCAGGGGGGACTCCTACGAGCAGTACTTC
NA | TRBJ2-1 | TRBV11-1 | NA | CASSLPGSAGAKQFF | TGTGCCAGCAGCCTACCGGGGTCTGCGGGGGCCAAGCAGTTCTTC
TRBD1 | TRBJ1-2 | TRBV28 | NA | CASSWGQGSGYGYTF | TGTGCCAGCAGTTGGGGACAGGGTTCTGGCTATGGCTACACCTTC
TRBD1 | TRBJ1-4 | TRBV7-9 | NA | CASSLGQGINEKLFF | TGTGCCAGCAGCTTGGGACAGGGTATAAATGAAAAACTGTTTTTT
TRBD2 | TRBJ2-3 | TRBV2 | NA | CASRLGLAGASSTDTQYF | TGTGCCAGCAGGTTGGGACTAGCGGGGGCCTCCAGCACAGATACGCAGTATTTT
TRBD2 | TRBJ2-7 | TRBV9 | NA | CASSVGASGSYEQYF | TGTGCCAGCAGCGTAGGGGCTAGCGGTTCCTACGAGCAGTACTTC
NA | TRBJ1-1 | TRBV6-5 | once | CASSPRQGQRTEAFF | TGTGCCAGCAGCCCCCGGCAGGGCCAAAGGACTGAAGCTTTCTTT
NA | TRBJ2-2 | TRBV7-8 | few | CASSQATSPGELFF | TGTGCCAGCAGCCAAGCGACTAGTCCCGGGGAGCTGTTTTTT
TRBD1 | TRBJ1-1 | TRBV5-4 | once | CASSRGQVDGTEAFF | TGTGCCAGCAGCAGGGGACAGGTTGATGGAACTGAAGCTTTCTTT
NA | TRBJ1-1 | TRBV28 | NA | CASTILTAQNTEAFF | TGTGCCAGCACCATTCTGACAGCCCAGAACACTGAAGCTTTCTTT
NA | TRBJ1-3 | TRBV7-3 | NA | CASSLRGGGNTIYF | TGTGCCAGCAGCTTACGGGGAGGGGGAAACACCATATATTTT
NA | TRBJ1-6 | TRBV11-3 | NA | CASEPLIDSYNSPLHF | TGTGCCAGCGAGCCACTGATCGACAGTTATAATTCACCCCTCCACTTT
NA | TRBJ1-2 | TRBV7-2 | NA | CASSFREQSGYTF | TGTGCCAGCAGCTTTAGGGAGCAATCAGGCTACACCTTC
NA | TRBJ2-7 | TRBV5-5 | NA | CASSLDLAAGEQYF | TGTGCCAGCAGCTTGGATCTAGCAGCGGGCGAGCAGTACTTC
NA | TRBJ1-2 | TRBV4-3 | NA | CASSPGGQRLRYTF | TGCGCCAGCAGCCCTGGTGGGCAGCGGCTTCGCTACACCTTC
NA | TRBJ2-2 | TRBV6-5 | few | CASSYNLVRAGGELFF | TGTGCCAGCAGTTACAACCTTGTTCGGGCGGGCGGGGAGCTGTTTTTT
TRBD1 | TRBJ1-6 | TRBV6-6 | few | CATRGQNNSPLHF | TGTGCCACCAGGGGGCAGAATAATTCACCCCTCCACTTT
NA | TRBJ1-5 | TRBV27 | NA | CASSAGWGNQPQHF | TGTGCCAGCAGCGCAGGGTGGGGCAATCAGCCCCAGCATTTT
NA | TRBJ2-1 | TRBV11-2 | NA | CASSLVHGLYNEQFF | TGTGCCAGCAGCTTGGTTCACGGACTCTACAATGAGCAGTTCTTC
TRBD1 | TRBJ2-5 | TRBV12-5 | NA | CASGSPTGVGETQYF | TGTGCTAGTGGTTCCCCGACAGGGGTCGGCGAGACCCAGTACTTC
NA | TRBJ2-3 | TRBV9 | NA | CASSVESITDTQYF | TGTGCCAGCAGCGTAGAATCTATCACAGATACGCAGTATTTT
TRBD2 | TRBJ2-2 | TRBV19 | few | CASSKTSGSTGELFF | TGTGCCAGTAGTAAGACTAGCGGGAGCACCGGGGAGCTGTTTTTT
TRBD2 | TRBJ2-7 | TRBV2 | few | CASSGPRLAGSYEQYF | TGTGCCAGCAGTGGCCCCCGACTAGCGGGGAGCTACGAGCAGTACTTC
NA | TRBJ1-3 | TRBV5-1 | NA | CASSEGTSGNTIYF | TGCGCCAGCAGTGAGGGTACATCTGGAAACACCATATATTTT
TRBD2 | TRBJ2-3 | TRBV7-2 | NA | CASSSTSGGAPSTDTQYF | TGTGCCAGCAGCTCGACTAGCGGGGGGGCCCCTAGCACAGATACGCAGTATTTT
TRBD1 | TRBJ1-1 | TRBV19 | few | CASSQYSGGTEAFF | TGTGCCAGTAGTCAGTATTCAGGGGGCACTGAAGCTTTCTTT
TRBD1 | TRBJ2-3 | TRBV7-2 | NA | CASSRSGTGGTDTQYF | TGTGCCAGCAGTCGAAGCGGGACAGGGGGCACAGATACGCAGTATTTT
NA | TRBJ2-3 | TRBV7-2 | NA | CASSLERDTQYF | TGTGCCAGCAGCCTAGAGCGGGATACGCAGTATTTT
NA | TRBJ2-5 | TRBV30 | NA | CAWSFLRGETQYF | TGTGCCTGGAGTTTCCTAAGGGGAGAGACCCAGTACTTC